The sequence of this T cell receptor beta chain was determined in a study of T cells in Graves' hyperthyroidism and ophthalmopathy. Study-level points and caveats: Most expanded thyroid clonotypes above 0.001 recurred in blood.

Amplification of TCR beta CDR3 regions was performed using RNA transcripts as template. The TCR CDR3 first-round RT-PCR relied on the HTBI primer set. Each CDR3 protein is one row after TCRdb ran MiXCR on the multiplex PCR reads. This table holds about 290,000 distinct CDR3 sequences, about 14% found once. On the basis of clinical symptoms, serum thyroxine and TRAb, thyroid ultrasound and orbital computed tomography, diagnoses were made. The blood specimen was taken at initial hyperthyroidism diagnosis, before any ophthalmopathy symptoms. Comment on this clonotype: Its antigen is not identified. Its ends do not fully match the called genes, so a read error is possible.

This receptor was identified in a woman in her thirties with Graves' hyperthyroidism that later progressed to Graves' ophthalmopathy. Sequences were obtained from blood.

The CDR3 sequence: CASSNSLVGPKPVQYF. CDR3 in DNA: TGTGCCAGCAGTAACTCCCTCGTAGGACCGAAGCCGGTGCAGTACTTC. The V call is TRBV6-2 or TRBV6-3, the J call TRBJ2-7, with no clear D. The CDR3 is made up of 16 amino acids. Germline V gene sequence: CDR1 MNHEY, CDR2 SVGEGT.